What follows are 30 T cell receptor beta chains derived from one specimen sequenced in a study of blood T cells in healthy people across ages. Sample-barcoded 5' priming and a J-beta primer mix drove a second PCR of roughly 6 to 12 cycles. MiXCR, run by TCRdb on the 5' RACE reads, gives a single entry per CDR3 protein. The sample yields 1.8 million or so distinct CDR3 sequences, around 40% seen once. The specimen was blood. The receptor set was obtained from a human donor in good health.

As DNA, the CDR3 is TGTGCCAGCAGTAAAGACACCTTTAGGGCCAACGTCCTGACTTTC. It specifies CASSKDTFRANVLTF. The chain recombines TRBV12-3 or TRBV12-4 with TRBJ2-6, with D unresolved. This CDR3 spans 15 amino acids. Trimming pared 5 bases from V and 5 bases from J, leaving 13 bases between.

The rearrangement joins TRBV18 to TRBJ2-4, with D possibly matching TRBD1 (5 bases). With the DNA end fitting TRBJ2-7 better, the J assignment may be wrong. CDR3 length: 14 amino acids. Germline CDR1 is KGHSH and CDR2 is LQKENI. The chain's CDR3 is CASSPPSGRDEQYF. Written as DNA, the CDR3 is TGTGCCAGCTCACCACCGTCAGGGCGCGACGAGCAGTACTTC.

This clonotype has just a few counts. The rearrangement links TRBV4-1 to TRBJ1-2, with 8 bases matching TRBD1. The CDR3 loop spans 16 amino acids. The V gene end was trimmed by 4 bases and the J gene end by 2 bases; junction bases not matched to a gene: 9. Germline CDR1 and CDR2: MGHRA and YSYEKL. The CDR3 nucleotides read TGCGCCAGCAGCCCGAGGACAGGGAGGGGGAACTATGGCTACACCTTC. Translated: CASSPRTGRGNYGYTF.

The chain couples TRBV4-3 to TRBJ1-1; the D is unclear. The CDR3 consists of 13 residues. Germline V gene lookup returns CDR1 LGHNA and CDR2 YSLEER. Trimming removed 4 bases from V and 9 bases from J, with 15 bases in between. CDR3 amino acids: CASSLDILVKAFF. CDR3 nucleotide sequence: TGCGCCAGCAGCCTTGACATCCTGGTTAAAGCTTTCTTT.

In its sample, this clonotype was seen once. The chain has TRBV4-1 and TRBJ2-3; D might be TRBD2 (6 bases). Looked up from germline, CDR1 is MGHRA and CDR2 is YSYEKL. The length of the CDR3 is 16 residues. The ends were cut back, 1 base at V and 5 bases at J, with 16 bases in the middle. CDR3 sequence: CASSQVAGRSLDTQYF. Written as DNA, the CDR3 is TGCGCCAGCAGCCAAGTGGCAGGGAGGAGCTTAGATACGCAGTATTTT.

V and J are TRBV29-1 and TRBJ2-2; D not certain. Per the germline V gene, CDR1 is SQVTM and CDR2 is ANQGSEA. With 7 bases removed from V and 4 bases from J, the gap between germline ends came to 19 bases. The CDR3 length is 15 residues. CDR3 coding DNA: TGCAGCGCACGAACCGGGCCCAGTTTCACCGGGGAGCTGTTTTTT. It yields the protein CSARTGPSFTGELFF.

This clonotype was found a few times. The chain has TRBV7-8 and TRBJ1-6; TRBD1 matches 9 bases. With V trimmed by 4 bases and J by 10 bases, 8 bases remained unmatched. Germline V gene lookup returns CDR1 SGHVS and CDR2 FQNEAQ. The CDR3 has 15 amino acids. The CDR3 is CASSSQQGARSPLHF. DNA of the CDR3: TGTGCCAGCAGCTCCCAACAGGGGGCTCGATCACCCCTCCACTTT.

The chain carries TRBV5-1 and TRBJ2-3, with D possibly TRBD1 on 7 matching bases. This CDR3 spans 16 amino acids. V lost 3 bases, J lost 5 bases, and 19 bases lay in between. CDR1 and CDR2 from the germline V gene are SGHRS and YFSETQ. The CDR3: CASSYPQAQGGDTQYF. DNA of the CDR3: TGCGCCAGCAGCTATCCCCAGGCCCAGGGGGGAGATACGCAGTATTTT.

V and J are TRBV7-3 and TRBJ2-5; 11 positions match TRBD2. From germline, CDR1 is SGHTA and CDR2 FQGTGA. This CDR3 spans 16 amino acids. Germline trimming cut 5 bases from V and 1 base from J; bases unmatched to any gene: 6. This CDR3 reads CASSLTGTSGQETQYF. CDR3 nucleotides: TGTGCCAGCAGCCTTACCGGGACTAGCGGCCAAGAGACCCAGTACTTC.

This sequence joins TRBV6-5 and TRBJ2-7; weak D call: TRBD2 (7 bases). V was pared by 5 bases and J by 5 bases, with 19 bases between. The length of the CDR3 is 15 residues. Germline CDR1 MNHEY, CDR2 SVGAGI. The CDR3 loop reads CASSLIRGAGNEQYF. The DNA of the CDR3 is TGTGCCAGCAGTCTCATCCGGGGGGCTGGGAACGAGCAGTACTTC.

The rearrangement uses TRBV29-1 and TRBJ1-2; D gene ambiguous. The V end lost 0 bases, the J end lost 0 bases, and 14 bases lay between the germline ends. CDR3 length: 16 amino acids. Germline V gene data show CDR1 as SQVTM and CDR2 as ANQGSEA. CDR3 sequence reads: CSVEDLSQTTNYGYTF. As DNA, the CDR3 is TGCAGCGTTGAAGATCTTTCGCAGACAACTAACTATGGCTACACCTTC.

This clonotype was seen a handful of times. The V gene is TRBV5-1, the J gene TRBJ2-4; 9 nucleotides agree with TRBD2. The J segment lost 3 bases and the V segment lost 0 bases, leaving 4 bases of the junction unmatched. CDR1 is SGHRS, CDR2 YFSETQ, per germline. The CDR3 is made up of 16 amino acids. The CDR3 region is CASSLELAGVKNIQYF. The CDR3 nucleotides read TGCGCCAGCAGCTTGGAATTAGCGGGGGTCAAAAACATTCAGTACTTC.

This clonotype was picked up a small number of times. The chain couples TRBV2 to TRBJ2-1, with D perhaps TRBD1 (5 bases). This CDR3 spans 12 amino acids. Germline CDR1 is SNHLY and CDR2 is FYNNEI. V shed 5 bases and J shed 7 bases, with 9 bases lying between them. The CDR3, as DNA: TGTGCCAGCAGTAAGGGGCGGAATGAGCAGTTCTTC. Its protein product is CASSKGRNEQFF.

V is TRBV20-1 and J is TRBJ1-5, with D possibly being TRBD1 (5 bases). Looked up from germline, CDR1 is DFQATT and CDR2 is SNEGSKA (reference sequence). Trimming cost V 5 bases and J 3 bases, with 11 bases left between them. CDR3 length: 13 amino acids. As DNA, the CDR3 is TGCAGTGCTCTGGGACGGCTCAATCAGCCCCAGCATTTT. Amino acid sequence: CSALGRLNQPQHF.

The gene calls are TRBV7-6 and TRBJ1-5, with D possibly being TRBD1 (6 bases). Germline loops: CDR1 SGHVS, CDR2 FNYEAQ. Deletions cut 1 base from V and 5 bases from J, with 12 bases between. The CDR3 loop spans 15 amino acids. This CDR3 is CASSLEGGKYQPQHF. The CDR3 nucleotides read TGTGCCAGCAGCTTAGAGGGGGGTAAATATCAGCCCCAGCATTTT.

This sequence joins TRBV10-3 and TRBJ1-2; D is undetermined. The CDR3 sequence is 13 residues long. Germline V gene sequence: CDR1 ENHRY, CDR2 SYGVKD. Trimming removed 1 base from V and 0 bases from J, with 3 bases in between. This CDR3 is CAISELANYGYTF. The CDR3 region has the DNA TGTGCCATCAGTGAGTTGGCTAACTATGGCTACACCTTC.

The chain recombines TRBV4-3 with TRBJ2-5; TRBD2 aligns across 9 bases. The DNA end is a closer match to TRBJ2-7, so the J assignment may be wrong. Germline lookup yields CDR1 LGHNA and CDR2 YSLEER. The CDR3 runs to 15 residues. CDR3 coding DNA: TGCGCCAGCAGCCAGGTAGCGGGGGATCTCTACGAGCAGTACTTC. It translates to CASSQVAGDLYEQYF.

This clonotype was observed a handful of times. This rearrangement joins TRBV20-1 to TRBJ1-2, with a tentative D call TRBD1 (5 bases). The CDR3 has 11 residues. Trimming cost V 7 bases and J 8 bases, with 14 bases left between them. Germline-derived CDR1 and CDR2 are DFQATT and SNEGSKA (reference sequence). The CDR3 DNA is TGCAGTGTGGTCAGGGCTGGCGGCTACACCTTC. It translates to CSVVRAGGYTF.

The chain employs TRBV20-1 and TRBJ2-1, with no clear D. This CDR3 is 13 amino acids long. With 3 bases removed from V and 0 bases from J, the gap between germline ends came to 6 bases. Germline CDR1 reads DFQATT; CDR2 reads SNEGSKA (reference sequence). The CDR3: CSASYGSYNEQFF. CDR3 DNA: TGCAGTGCTAGTTATGGCTCCTACAATGAGCAGTTCTTC.

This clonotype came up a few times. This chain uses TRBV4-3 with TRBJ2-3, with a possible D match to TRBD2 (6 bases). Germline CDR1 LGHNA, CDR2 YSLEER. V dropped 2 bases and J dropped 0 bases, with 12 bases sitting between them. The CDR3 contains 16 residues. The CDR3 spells CASSQLTGVSTDTQYF. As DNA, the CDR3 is TGCGCCAGCAGCCAATTAACGGGGGTGAGCACAGATACGCAGTATTTT.

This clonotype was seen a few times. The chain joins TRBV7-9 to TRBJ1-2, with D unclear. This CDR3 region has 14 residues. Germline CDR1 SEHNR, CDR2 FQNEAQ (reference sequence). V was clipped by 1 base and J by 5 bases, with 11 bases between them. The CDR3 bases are TGTGCCAGCAGCTTAGACCTGTCGATATATGGCTACACCTTC. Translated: CASSLDLSIYGYTF. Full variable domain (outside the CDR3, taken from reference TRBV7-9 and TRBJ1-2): DTGVSQNPRHKITKRGQNVTFRCDPISEHNRLYWYRQTLGQGPEFLTYFQNEAQLEKSRLLSDRFSAERPKGSFSTLEIQRTEQGDSAMYLCASSLDLSIYGYTFGSGTRLTVV.

The CDR3, as DNA: TGCGCCAGCAGCCAAGATGGTAGCGACTTACCCCAAGAGACCCAGTACTTC. It yields the protein CASSQDGSDLPQETQYF. This chain links TRBV4-1 with TRBJ2-5; possible D gene TRBD2, 5 bases. The CDR3 contains 17 residues. From germline, CDR1 is MGHRA and CDR2 YSYEKL. Trimming took 0 bases from V and 1 from J, leaving 15 bases between them.

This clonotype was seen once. CDR3 region: CASPLLDRAAYEQYF. The CDR3 bases are TGTGCCAGCCCTCTCTTGGACAGGGCGGCCTACGAGCAGTACTTC. This rearrangement joins TRBV6-7 to TRBJ2-7; 8 bases map to TRBD1. TRBV6-7 belongs to the ORF category, with a function that is uncertain. The CDR3 consists of 15 residues. The V segment lost 8 bases and the J segment 2 bases; nucleotides outside the gene matches: 11.

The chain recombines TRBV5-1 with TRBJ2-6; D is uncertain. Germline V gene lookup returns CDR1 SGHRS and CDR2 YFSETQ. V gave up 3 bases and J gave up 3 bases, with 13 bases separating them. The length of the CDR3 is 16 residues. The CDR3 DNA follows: TGCGCCAGCAGCTCAAGGACGACGGGTGGGGCCAACGTCCTGACTTTC. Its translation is CASSSRTTGGANVLTF.

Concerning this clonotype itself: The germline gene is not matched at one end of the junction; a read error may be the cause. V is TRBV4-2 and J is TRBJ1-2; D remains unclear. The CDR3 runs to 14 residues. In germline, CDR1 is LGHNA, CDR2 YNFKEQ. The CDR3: CASSQGRSDYGYIF. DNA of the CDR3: TGTGCCAGCAGCCAAGGGAGGTCCGACTATGGCTACATCTTC.

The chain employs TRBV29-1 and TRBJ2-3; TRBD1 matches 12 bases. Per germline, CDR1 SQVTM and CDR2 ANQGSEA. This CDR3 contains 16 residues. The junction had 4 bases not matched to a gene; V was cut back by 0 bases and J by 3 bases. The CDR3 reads CSVEDGTGGLTDTQYF. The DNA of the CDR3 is TGCAGCGTTGAAGACGGGACAGGGGGCTTGACAGATACGCAGTATTTT.

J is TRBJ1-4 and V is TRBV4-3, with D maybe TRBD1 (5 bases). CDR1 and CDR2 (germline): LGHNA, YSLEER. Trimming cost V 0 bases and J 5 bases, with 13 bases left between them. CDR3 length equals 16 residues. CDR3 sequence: CASSQDPSTENEKLFF. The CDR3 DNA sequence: TGCGCCAGCAGCCAAGATCCCTCGACAGAGAATGAAAAACTGTTTTTT.

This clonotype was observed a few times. CDR3 nucleotide sequence: TGTGCCAGCAGCTCCCAGCTCAGGGGAACGGAGCAGCCCCAGCATTTT. Translated: CASSSQLRGTEQPQHF. This chain joins TRBV7-6 and TRBJ1-5; TRBD1 might be the D (6 bases). Germline V gene sequence: CDR1 SGHVS, CDR2 FNYEAQ. The CDR3 sequence is 16 residues long. Trimming shortened V by 4 bases and J by 7 bases, and 20 bases separated the two germline ends. The variable domain in full, completed from reference TRBV7-6 and TRBJ1-5, reads GAGVSQSPRYKVTKRGQDVALRCDPISGHVSLYWYRQALGQGPEFLTYFNYEAQQDKSGLPNDRFSAERPEGSISTLTIQRTEQRDSAMYRCASSSQLRGTEQPQHFGDGTRLSIL.

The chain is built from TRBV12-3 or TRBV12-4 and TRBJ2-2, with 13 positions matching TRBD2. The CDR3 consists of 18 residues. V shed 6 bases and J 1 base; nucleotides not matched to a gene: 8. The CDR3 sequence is CASSRRTSGGMNTGELFF. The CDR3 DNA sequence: TGTGCCAGCAGCCGCCGGACTAGCGGGGGAATGAACACCGGGGAGCTGTTTTTT.

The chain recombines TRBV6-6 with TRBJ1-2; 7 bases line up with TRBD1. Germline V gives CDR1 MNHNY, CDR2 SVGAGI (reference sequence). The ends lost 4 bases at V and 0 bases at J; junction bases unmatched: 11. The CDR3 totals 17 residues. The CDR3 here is CASSSPQTGKPNYGYTF. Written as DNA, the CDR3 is TGTGCCAGCAGTTCCCCCCAGACAGGGAAGCCTAACTATGGCTACACCTTC.